This TCR beta chain was recovered during a study of OX40 agonist ivuxolimab in advanced cancers. Study as a whole: Given to patients was ivuxolimab, an agonistic anti-OX40 (CD134) antibody. Participants could have had prior anti-PD-1, anti-PD-L1 or anti-CTLA-4 therapy, and about 40% had some. Dosing consisted of intravenous ivuxolimab at 0.01 to 10 mg/kg every 2 weeks.

Patients were ineligible given autoimmune disease history or systemic immunosuppression. This CDR3 is built from 15 residues. Losses at the gene ends were 5 bases for V and 2 bases for J; bases not matched to a gene: 9. The germline V gene encodes CDR1 LNHDA and CDR2 SQIVND (reference sequence). Clones were sequenced by immunoSEQ multiplex PCR, and TCRdb holds only the in-frame ones, with some missing. The sample records around 72,000 clones, about 88% being singletons. The TCR comes from an adult with an advanced solid tumor such as melanoma, head and neck, liver or kidney cancer. The sample here was CD4+ or CD8+ T cells sorted from blood, taken in a trial of the OX40 agonist ivuxolimab. This chain connects TRBV19 to TRBJ2-7; 7 bases align to TRBD1. The CDR3 reads CASSFGQDRPYEQYF. The CDR3 DNA reads TGTGCCAGTAGTTTCGGACAGGATCGCCCCTACGAGCAGTACTTC. The full variable domain, in which reference TRBV19 and TRBJ2-7 provide the parts outside the CDR3, is DGGITQSPKYLFRKEGQNVTLSCEQNLNHDAMYWYRQDPGQGLRLIYYSQIVNDFQKGDIAEGYSVSREKKESFPLTVTSAQKNPTAFYLCASSFGQDRPYEQYFGPGTRLTVT.